This TCR beta chain emerged from a study of cytomegalovirus exposure and HLA in healthy donors. PCR primers comprised 60 Vbeta and 13 Jbeta primers. Study processing details: Roughly 11 million shared chains were among the roughly 80 million unique TCR beta chains that a later analysis counted. Clones were read by immunoSEQ multiplex PCR, and TCRdb kept only the in-frame ones, dropping some. Clone size and V and J calls were adopted from that table, with D and trimming inferred from the DNA. The sample records some 170,000 clones, approximately 78% being singletons. Healthy people donating bone marrow made up the donors. Note on this clone: The target antigen is unknown.

Notes on the study in general: Most TCR sequences were uncommon, yet certain public TCRs appeared in many donors. Certain sequence variants were highly shared and formed a cluster, and this cluster was likely a sequencing artifact.

Trimming took 1 base from V and 8 from J, leaving 7 bases between them. The CDR3 length is 12 residues. CDR1 is LNHNV and CDR2 is YYDKDF in the germline V gene (reference sequence). The sample comprised PBMCs. V gene TRBV15 combines with J gene TRBJ2-3; a weak D match, TRBD2 (5 bases). This TCR came from a woman younger than 45 in good health and CMV-seropositive. CDR3 in amino acids: CATSRAAGTQYF. The CDR3 bases are TGTGCCACCAGCAGAGCCGCGGGTACGCAGTATTTT.